This T cell receptor beta chain was observed in a study of shared clonotypes between healthy human individuals (dated by TCRdb to 2020 to 2021). With regard to the full study: The cohort included three men and a couple of women between 18 and 49 years of age. Per donor, three plates each were used for CD4 naive and CD4 memory, two for CD8 naive, and one for CD8 memory. Per donor, leukapheresis produced somewhere between about 0.94 and 9 billion PBMCs. To increase sequencing depth and limit assay-specific biases, TCR repertoire library preparation and sequencing were carried out by different laboratories using diverse techniques. To estimate repertoire size and how much clonotypes are shared between individuals, the study performed deep sequencing of blood TCR repertoires from a few healthy adults. The full study reports these points: Rarefaction of sorted-subset datasets indicated incomplete sequencing despite the large sequencing depth. Clonotypes shared by all four sorted-subset donors showed higher generation probabilities than non-shared clonotypes. The small number of donors limited the genetic and exposure-history diversity represented. Based on pairwise subsampling, the degree of clonotype sharing among donors was expected to be affected by sequencing depth. Only blood was sampled, and tissue TCR repertoires likely differ from those in blood. Estimated clonotype richness was generally larger for naive than for memory subsets. When several donors were compared, the shared fraction of clonotypes was about 5.5% for naive CD4, about 4% for naive CD8, 2.3% for memory CD4, and 0.35% to 0.4% for memory CD8.

Remarks on this clone: Its specific antigen is unknown. One base away there is no much larger clone; base qualities are not given.

Using the deep immunoSEQ assay, multiplex PCR amplified TCR CDR3 regions from genomic DNA. Genomic DNA extracted from each cell subset was distributed evenly over all wells of several immunoSEQ 96-well plates, and each plate served as one replicate. For sorted subsets, approximately 210 ng genomic DNA, equal to tens of thousands of T cell genomes, was loaded into each replicate PCR. Purified libraries were measured with a Qubit 3.0 fluorometer, size-checked on a Bioanalyzer 2100, and measured again with the KAPA Library Quantification kit. A separate single-read 150-cycle Illumina NextSeq 550 flow cell was used to sequence each immunoSEQ 96-well plate. Regarding the original processing steps: Because the immunoSEQ output included only junctional sequences and no quality scores, the filtering could not be the same as the filtering used for full-length reads. Sequences were annotated with PyIR, a Python wrapper for IgBLAST v1.9, and V/J genes and CDR3 were assigned using IMGT germline references. Reads with weak V/J assignments (E-value above 1e-6), missing CDR3, stop codons, out-of-frame junctions, or ambiguous translated residues were removed. V3J clonotypes were defined as sequences sharing an identical inferred V gene, J gene, and CDR3 amino acid sequence. The percentage overlap between two repertoires was calculated by dividing the number of shared unique clonotypes by the size of the smaller repertoire. Richness of each repertoire was evaluated using RTK rarefaction, the Chao1 estimator, and Recon v2.1 estimates of unobserved clonotypes. Generation probabilities were computed with OLGA for all TCRbeta clonotypes obtained by the gDNA method from several donors. Drawn from immuneACCESS, this table holds only the in-frame rearrangements with V and J called that TCRdb kept. Clones are partly lost; checked studies trace under half to an unresolved V gene and leave the rest unexplained. V and J calls and clone size are copied from that table; D and trimming were computed from the DNA. This sample holds 2.5 million or so clones; more than 80% were observed only once. The ten top clones hold under 0.15% of the sample.

The germline V gene (reference sequence) specifies SGHNT as CDR1 and YYREEE as CDR2. Relative to germline, V is 5 bases shorter and J is 0 bases shorter, with 9 bases between their ends. The CDR3 starts with the cysteine, ends with the phenylalanine, and has 15 residues. This entry keeps only the CDR3 DNA: 45 bases, framed from base 1. The donors were healthy, HIV-negative adults who had no recently reported acute infections or vaccinations. Only Caucasian adults living in Nashville, Tennessee, USA were represented among the donors. CD4+ T cells were enriched by magnetic negative selection; naive cells were then positively selected on CD45RA, and the negative fraction formed the memory subset. Blood was obtained by leukapheresis, after which PBMCs were separated by Ficoll-Histopaque density gradient centrifugation and cryopreserved in liquid nitrogen vapor phase. Purity and quantity of every magnetically sorted T cell population were checked by analytical flow cytometry. Genomic DNA was isolated from each sorted fraction and quantified by UV absorbance on a Nanodrop 2000c.

The material sequenced was naive CD4+ T cells sorted from blood. This specimen's cell subset or site label, interpreted: CD45RA+ positively selected. The chain couples TRBV5-4 to TRBJ2-6, and perhaps TRBD2 as D gene, on 5 matching bases. The sequence derives from a young man in good health. The CDR3 here reads CASSPEGSGANVLTF. The DNA reads TGTGCCAGCAGTCCCGAGGGCTCTGGGGCCAACGTCCTGACTTTC.